The clone carrying this T cell receptor (beta chain) has more than one count but fewer than ten. Unique molecular identifiers were used in preparing the TCRbeta library. Each CDR3 protein is one row after TCRdb ran MiXCR on the PCR reads. The sample shows over 550,000 distinct CDR3 sequences, 10% of them seen only once. This sample was included in a study of T-cell reconstitution after alpha-beta-depleted transplantation in children. CDR3 length equals 16 residues. Trimming took off 3 bases at V and 4 bases at J, with 17 bases between the two ends. The V gene's germline CDR1 is KGHDR and CDR2 SFDVKD. The sequencing used PBMCs from the stem cell graft donor, collected from the stem cell graft. The origin of this receptor is a human donor who donated a stem cell graft to a child with acute myeloid leukemia. V usage is TRBV24-1 and J usage is TRBJ2-5, with D possibly being TRBD2 (7 bases). The CDR3 DNA reads as TGTGCCACCAGTGATCTTGACCGTAGGGGGGGAGAGACCCAGTACTTC. Translating it yields CATSDLDRRGGETQYF.